The sample holds many counts of the clone carrying this T cell receptor (beta chain). This record belongs to a study of blood T cell repertoires in COVID-19. Study overall: Samples representing acute and convalescent COVID-19 were sourced from the United States, Italy and Spain.

In the original workflow: Nucleated cell number was recorded as an estimate derived from reference gene primer amplification. TCRdb's table, derived via immunoSEQ multiplex PCR, lists solely in-frame clones and lacks some. For V, J and clone size, that table is used; D and trimming come from the DNA. The sample lists 97,000 or so clones, around 82% seen once, with about a tenth in the top ten. CDR3 length equals 13 residues. V lost 6 bases to trimming and J lost 10 bases, with 16 bases between them. The clonotype comes from a man between 65 and 79 years old with active or convalescent COVID-19. Sample: peripheral blood. The chain is built from TRBV12-3 or TRBV12-4 and TRBJ2-1; TRBD2 is a possible D gene (5 bases). The CDR3: CASRFEGPWEQFF. In nucleotides, the CDR3 is TGTGCCAGCAGGTTCGAGGGTCCCTGGGAGCAGTTCTTC.